By share, the clone carrying this T cell receptor beta chain counts as medium-sized (0.01 to 0.1%). Time point noted: sample taken at primary tumor resection. Patients with untreated early-stage non-small cell lung cancer, numbering 72, were the donors. The sequenced material consisted of unsorted whole RNA from tumor, nontumor lung or frozen PBMC. This sample is part of a study of spatial heterogeneity in lung cancer. Every TCR cDNA molecule bore its own unique molecular identifier. One entry per CDR3 protein, called by TCRdb with MiXCR from the 5' RACE reads. This table holds 50,000 to 75,000 distinct CDR3 sequences, roughly 6.6% found once. The germline V and J ends were trimmed by 6 bases and 1 base, with 10 bases remaining between them. Looked up from germline, CDR1 is MNHEY and CDR2 is SVGEGT. This CDR3 region has 13 residues.

The sample here was PBMCs, taken at surgery. The sequence derives from a female donor with early-stage non-small cell lung cancer. The gene calls are TRBV6-2 or TRBV6-3 and TRBJ2-7, with D perhaps matching TRBD1 (6 bases). CDR3 in DNA: TGTGCCAGCAGGACAGGAGGATCCTACGAGCAGTACTTC. Translating gives CASRTGGSYEQYF.